This record looks at one TCR beta chain sequence and its context. These data belong to a study of blood T cell repertoires in COVID-19. At the level of the study: The United States, Italy and Spain were the sources of the acute and convalescent COVID-19 samples. The cDNA or gDNA used as material had been derived from T cells, B-cell-depleted T cells, or PBMCs.

Methods used by the authors: Reference gene primers were amplified, and this amplification served to estimate nucleated cell counts. Method: immunoSEQ multiplex PCR; TCRdb's copy keeps in-frame clones and lacks some. V, J and clone size are taken as reported in that table, and D and trimming were inferred from the DNA itself. Here the sample spans some 95,000 clones, about 80% being singletons. The CDR3 runs 16 residues. V lost 5 bases and J lost 2, with 18 bases in between. Germline CDR1 KGHSH, CDR2 LQKENI. The specimen sequenced was peripheral blood. V usage is TRBV18 and J usage is TRBJ1-1, with TRBD1 as a possible D gene (6 bases). This clonotype originated in a man aged 70-80 years with acute or convalescent COVID-19. The CDR3 bases are TGTGCCAGCTCAGGACTGCCGATACAGGGAAACACTGAAGCTTTCTTT. It yields the protein CASSGLPIQGNTEAFF.